This entry lists 17 T cell receptor beta chains sequenced from one sample in a study of T cells in Graves' hyperthyroidism and ophthalmopathy. The CDR3 regions of TCR beta were amplified from RNA transcripts. Carried out on the TCR CDR3, a first-round RT-PCR used the HTBI primer set. TCRdb fed the multiplex PCR reads into MiXCR, producing one record per CDR3 protein. Of around 500,000 distinct CDR3 sequences listed, about 22% are singletons. The sample was blood. These receptors were obtained from a woman in her 70s with Graves' ophthalmopathy.

Remarks on this clonotype: Being one base from a much bigger clone, this may be a read error. This chain uses TRBV27 with TRBJ2-2; 7 nucleotides agree with TRBD2. Germline values: CDR1 MNHEY, CDR2 SMNVEV (reference sequence). The V gene end was trimmed by 7 bases and the J gene end by 6 bases; junction bases not matched to a gene: 11. The CDR3 contains 15 residues. The CDR3, as DNA: TGTGCCAGCACCCAAGGACTAGTCAGCGCCGGGGAGCTGTTTTTT. Translated, it gives CASTQGLVSAGELFF.

This clonotype came up a few times. The chain recombines TRBV29-1 with TRBJ1-2; the D gene is possibly TRBD1 (5 bases). The V gene's germline CDR1 is SQVTM and CDR2 ANQGSEA. The CDR3 extends over 13 amino acids. The ends were cut back, 4 bases at V and 2 bases at J, with 11 bases in the middle. The CDR3 nucleotides read TGCAGCGTTGCCCGACAGTTGAACTATGGCTACACCTTC. Translated, it gives CSVARQLNYGYTF.

In this sample, this clonotype turned up a few times. The V call is TRBV7-6, the J call TRBJ2-1; D possibly uses TRBD1 or TRBD2 (7 bases each). The CDR3 consists of 16 residues. Germline-derived CDR1 and CDR2 are SGHVS and FNYEAQ. Trimming removed 5 bases at V and 7 bases at J, with 21 bases between. CDR3 DNA sequence: TGTGCCAGCAGCCGCCGGGGGGAGGGGGCAAGAAATGAGCAGTTCTTC. This translates into CASSRRGEGARNEQFF.

This chain uses TRBV9 with TRBJ2-3; D is perhaps TRBD2 (5 bases). The CDR3 is made up of 15 amino acids. The germline CDR1 and CDR2 sequences are SGDLS and YYNGEE. V dropped 0 bases and J dropped 2 bases, with 10 bases sitting between them. In DNA form, the CDR3 reads TGTGCCAGCAGCGTAGTTGACCTAGCCACAGATACGCAGTATTTT. Its protein is CASSVVDLATDTQYF.

This clonotype was detected only a few times. This sequence joins TRBV3-1 and TRBJ2-1, with TRBD2 matching over 13 bases. The length of the CDR3 is 16 residues. CDR1 LGHDT and CDR2 YNNKEL come from the germline V gene (reference sequence). Unmatched junction bases numbered 8, after V lost 3 bases and J lost 9 bases. The CDR3 nucleotides read TGTGCCAGCAGCCAGGGGACTAGCGGGAAACGGAGTGAGCAGTTCTTC. Translating gives CASSQGTSGKRSEQFF.

The chain uses TRBV9 and TRBJ2-1; perhaps TRBD2 as D (6 bases). Trimming took off 2 bases at V and 0 bases at J, with 9 bases between the two ends. This CDR3 spans 15 amino acids. In germline, CDR1 is SGDLS, CDR2 YYNGEE. This CDR3 is CASSVEGDSYNEQFF. CDR3 DNA: TGTGCCAGCAGCGTGGAGGGCGACTCCTACAATGAGCAGTTCTTC.

This clonotype has only a few counts. The J gene is TRBJ1-2, the V gene TRBV7-9, with 7 nucleotides matching TRBD1. The CDR3 is 13 residues long. J lost 8 bases, V lost 5 bases, and 8 bases had no gene match. Per germline, CDR1 SEHNR and CDR2 FQNEAQ (reference sequence). CDR3: CASSGTDGIGYTF. CDR3 DNA sequence: TGTGCCAGCAGCGGGACAGACGGTATAGGCTACACCTTC.

This clonotype occurred many times. The CDR3 region has the DNA TGTGCCACCGATAACACCGGGGAGCTGTTTTTT. Translated, it gives CATDNTGELFF. The chain carries TRBV28 and TRBJ2-2, with D unresolved. Per the germline V gene, CDR1 is MDHEN and CDR2 is SYDVKM. Trimming pared 10 bases from V and 2 bases from J, leaving 5 bases between. The CDR3 runs 11 residues.

This clonotype occurred many times. The chain is built from TRBV29-1 and TRBJ1-5; D is unclear. The CDR3 extends over 12 amino acids. Germline-derived CDR1 and CDR2 are SQVTM and ANQGSEA. V was shortened by 7 bases and J by 4 bases, with 11 bases between the two germline ends. Here the CDR3 reads CSAGGENQPQHF. The CDR3 DNA is TGCAGCGCTGGTGGGGAAAATCAGCCCCAGCATTTT.

This clonotype was counted between two and nine times. The rearrangement links TRBV6-1 to TRBJ1-1, with D possibly matching TRBD1 (5 bases). Looked up from germline, CDR1 is MNHNS and CDR2 is SASEGT. The CDR3 extends over 18 amino acids. V was cut by 5 bases and J by 0 bases, with 22 bases left in between. CDR3 nucleotides: TGTGCCAGCAGTAAACCCCCCCGGGGGTTGGGGGTGAACACTGAAGCTTTCTTT. It yields the protein CASSKPPRGLGVNTEAFF.

This chain connects TRBV7-9 to TRBJ1-5; D gene unclear. The CDR3 has 14 amino acids. Trimming left V 7 bases short and J 7 bases short, with 17 bases between. Germline V gene sequence: CDR1 SEHNR, CDR2 FQNEAQ (reference sequence). In nucleotides, the CDR3 is TGTGCCAGCACCCCCCTCGGTCTGGGACAGCCCCAGCATTTT. Translation: CASTPLGLGQPQHF.

This clonotype was recorded at least ten times. The chain recombines TRBV3-1 with TRBJ2-5, with D possibly matching TRBD2 (6 bases). Trimming removed 4 bases from V and 4 bases from J, with 7 bases in between. CDR3 length: 12 amino acids. The germline V gene has CDR1 LGHDT and CDR2 YNNKEL (reference sequence). The CDR3 loop is CASSLTRETQYF. DNA for the CDR3: TGTGCCAGCAGCCTGACTAGAGAGACCCAGTACTTC.

The V and J genes are TRBV30 and TRBJ1-2, with D uncertain. Trimming cost V 0 bases and J 5 bases, with 10 bases left between them. The CDR3 length is 13 residues. Germline-derived CDR1 and CDR2 are GTSNPN and SVGIG (reference sequence). In DNA form, the CDR3 reads TGTGCCTGGAGTGTTGCCCTTAGGTATGGCTACACCTTC. This codes for CAWSVALRYGYTF.

There are a few counts of this clonotype. This chain joins TRBV5-4 and TRBJ2-7; TRBD2 matches at 8 bases. Trimming at V came to 6 bases and at J to 2 bases, leaving 7 bases not matched to a gene. Germline CDR1 reads SGHNT; CDR2 reads YYREEE (reference sequence). CDR3 length: 14 amino acids. The CDR3: CASNPGLETYEQYF. Here the CDR3 DNA reads TGTGCCAGCAACCCGGGACTAGAGACCTACGAGCAGTACTTC.

The chain carries TRBV7-9 and TRBJ1-4; D is uncertain. The V gene lost 3 bases and the J gene lost 5 bases, with 10 bases spanning the gap. Looked up from germline, CDR1 is SEHNR and CDR2 is FQNEAQ (reference sequence). CDR3 length: 14 residues. CDR3 sequence: CASSFRRENEKLFF. CDR3 DNA: TGTGCCAGCAGCTTTAGACGAGAGAATGAAAAACTGTTTTTT.

This clonotype has only a few counts. This CDR3 reads CSAPLRQGDYGYTF. The CDR3 DNA sequence: TGCAGTGCGCCCCTGCGACAGGGAGACTATGGCTACACCTTC. This rearrangement joins TRBV20-1 to TRBJ1-2; 7 nucleotides line up with TRBD1. CDR3 length: 14 amino acids. The J segment lost 3 bases and the V segment lost 6 bases, leaving 10 bases of the junction unmatched. Germline CDR1 DFQATT, CDR2 SNEGSKA (reference sequence).

The rearrangement joins TRBV12-3 or TRBV12-4 to TRBJ1-5; D is uncertain. The ends were cut back, 6 bases at V and 4 bases at J, with 7 bases in the middle. The CDR3 covers 12 residues. This CDR3 is CASSQENQPQHF. The CDR3 DNA reads as TGTGCCAGCAGCCAGGAAAATCAGCCCCAGCATTTT.